This TCR beta chain was sequenced during a study of T-cell memory formation after mild COVID-19. As for the study in general: Largely, the TCR clusters proved donor specific. Broader study findings: Clones shrinking between day 15 and 85 showed a balanced CD4/CD8 split, and those that grew later tilted toward CD4+.

Per the germline V gene, CDR1 is MNHEY and CDR2 is SVGAGI. The CDR3 loop spans 15 amino acids. With 1 base removed from V and 5 bases from J, the gap between germline ends came to 14 bases. Constant-segment primers served in 5'RACE that generated TCR alpha and TCR beta cDNA libraries bearing sample barcodes and UMIs. TCRdb fed the 5' RACE reads into MiXCR, producing one record per CDR3 protein. The sample contains tens of thousands of distinct CDR3 sequences, roughly 25% of which appear only once. This clonotype showed up just a few times. Its antigen is as yet unknown. This TCR derives from a man between 18 and 35 years old who had mild COVID-19 (a few samples of this study predate the infection). Cell type and time point are not known. The material sequenced was PBMCs or a T cell subset sorted from them (not recorded which). The chain carries TRBV6-5 and TRBJ2-5; no definite D call. The CDR3 DNA is TGTGCCAGCAGTTACTTAGGTTCGGGTGGGGAGACCCAGTACTTC. Its protein product is CASSYLGSGGETQYF.